A single sample gave rise to the 24 T cell receptor beta chains below, sequenced in a study of cytomegalovirus exposure and HLA in healthy donors. The data were produced by immunoSEQ multiplex PCR, yet TCRdb's version contains in-frame clones alone and is incomplete. The sample carries around 61,000 clones, roughly 92% recorded once. The specimen sequenced was PBMCs. Receptor source: a man younger than 35 in good health and CMV-seronegative.

V and J are TRBV6-5 and TRBJ2-7, with 7 positions matching TRBD1. With 5 bases clipped from V and 6 bases from J, the junction kept 4 bases outside the gene matches. The length of the CDR3 is 12 residues. The germline V gene has CDR1 MNHEY and CDR2 SVGAGI. Written as DNA, the CDR3 is TGTGCCAGCAGTGACAGGGTTGGCGAGCAGTACTTC. Translated, it gives CASSDRVGEQYF.

The chain is built from TRBV6-1 and TRBJ1-2, with a possible D match to TRBD1 (6 bases). This CDR3 is 12 amino acids long. Trimming took off 5 bases at V and 8 bases at J, with 12 bases between the two ends. The germline gives CDR1 MNHNS, CDR2 SASEGT. The CDR3 reads CASSPQGNGYTF. CDR3 DNA: TGTGCCAGCAGTCCACAGGGAAACGGCTACACCTTC.

The CDR3 here is CASSFFDVRGLKNIQYF. The CDR3 DNA follows: TGTGCCAGCAGCTTTTTCGATGTCCGTGGCCTTAAAAACATTCAGTACTTC. The J gene is TRBJ2-4, the V gene TRBV5-6; no definite D call. There are 17 residues in the CDR3. Trimming shortened V by 2 bases and J by 4 bases, and 19 bases separated the two germline ends. Germline V gene data show CDR1 as SGHDT and CDR2 as YYEEEE.

This rearrangement joins TRBV6-5 to TRBJ2-3; D remains ambiguous. CDR1 is MNHEY, CDR2 SVGAGI, per germline. Trimming took 5 bases from V and 1 from J, leaving 10 bases between them. The CDR3 sequence is 14 residues long. The CDR3 is CASSPSTGTDTQYF. DNA of the CDR3: TGTGCCAGCAGTCCGTCCACTGGCACAGATACGCAGTATTTT.

The V call is TRBV18, the J call TRBJ2-1; 9 bases are a match to TRBD2. This CDR3 region has 16 residues. The germline gives CDR1 KGHSH, CDR2 LQKENI. J was trimmed by 6 bases and V by 0 bases; bases with no gene match: 6. In DNA form, the CDR3 reads TGTGCCAGCTCACCACCGGCCCGCGGGAGGGCCAATGAGCAGTTCTTC. Translated, it gives CASSPPARGRANEQFF.

This chain links TRBV11-2 with TRBJ1-4, with D uncertain. CDR1 is SGHAT and CDR2 is FQNNGV in the germline V gene. V shed 2 bases and J shed 5 bases, with 9 bases lying between them. The CDR3 covers 14 residues. The CDR3: CASSLLGGNEKLFF. The CDR3, as DNA: TGTGCCAGCAGCTTATTAGGAGGGAATGAAAAACTGTTTTTT.

This rearrangement joins TRBV27 to TRBJ2-3; D not certain. Germline V gene lookup returns CDR1 MNHEY and CDR2 SMNVEV (reference sequence). The CDR3 loop spans 14 amino acids. V was cut by 3 bases and J by 0 bases, with 7 bases left in between. CDR3 loop: CASSFYFSTDTQYF. The CDR3 DNA follows: TGTGCCAGCAGTTTCTATTTCAGCACAGATACGCAGTATTTT.

The gene calls are TRBV27 and TRBJ2-7, with 9 bases identical to TRBD2. Germline lookup yields CDR1 MNHEY and CDR2 SMNVEV (reference sequence). This CDR3 is built from 15 residues. With 1 base clipped from V and 2 bases from J, the junction kept 3 bases outside the gene matches. The CDR3 DNA is TGTGCCAGCAGTTTATGGTCTAGCGGGACCTACGAGCAGTACTTC. Residues: CASSLWSSGTYEQYF.

This rearrangement joins TRBV6-6 to TRBJ1-1; 9 bases agree with TRBD1. V gave up 9 bases and J gave up 7 bases; unmatched junction bases: 6. This CDR3 contains 12 residues. Germline values: CDR1 MNHNY, CDR2 SVGAGI (reference sequence). CDR3 loop: CASSDRGVEAFF. CDR3 coding DNA: TGTGCCAGTTCGGACAGGGGAGTTGAAGCTTTCTTT.

The chain links TRBV6-5 to TRBJ2-5; D is unresolved. The CDR3 extends over 15 amino acids. Trimming cost V 5 bases and J 1 base, with 14 bases left between them. Germline V gives CDR1 MNHEY, CDR2 SVGAGI. The CDR3 loop is CASSPRLQFQETQYF. The CDR3 DNA follows: TGTGCCAGCAGTCCCCGGTTACAGTTCCAAGAGACCCAGTACTTC.

The chain has TRBV6-4 and TRBJ2-1; D is possibly TRBD2 (6 bases). There are 13 residues in the CDR3. V was cut by 3 bases and J by 4 bases, with 7 bases left in between. From germline, CDR1 is MRHNA and CDR2 SNTAGT. CDR3 protein: CASSDGGYNEQFF. As DNA, the CDR3 is TGTGCCAGCAGTGATGGGGGGTACAATGAGCAGTTCTTC.

V usage is TRBV6-5 and J usage is TRBJ1-1; D call uncertain. Germline lookup yields CDR1 MNHEY and CDR2 SVGAGI. This CDR3 contains 14 residues. Trimming took 2 bases from V and 1 from J, leaving 8 bases between them. The CDR3 is CASSYRPGNTEAFF. In DNA form, the CDR3 reads TGTGCCAGCAGTTACCGGCCAGGGAACACTGAAGCTTTCTTT.

This clone was detected a few times. The chain links TRBV28 to TRBJ2-7; a possible D gene is TRBD1 (5 bases). V gave up 5 bases and J gave up 7 bases, with 12 bases separating them. Germline values: CDR1 MDHEN, CDR2 SYDVKM. The CDR3 length is 12 residues. The CDR3 nucleotides are TGTGCCAGCAGTGGACAAAGTGGGGAGCAGTACTTC. This gives the protein CASSGQSGEQYF.

The chain carries TRBV5-1 and TRBJ2-3, with D possibly matching TRBD1 (7 bases). V dropped 4 bases and J dropped 3 bases, with 15 bases sitting between them. The germline V gene has CDR1 SGHRS and CDR2 YFSETQ. There are 15 residues in the CDR3. The CDR3 nucleotides are TGCGCCAGCAGCAGGGGGGACAGTGAAACAGATACGCAGTATTTT. It codes for CASSRGDSETDTQYF.

The V gene is TRBV28, the J gene TRBJ2-2, with 10 bases matching TRBD2. The V gene end was trimmed by 9 bases and the J gene end by 7 bases; junction bases not matched to a gene: 17. The germline V gene encodes CDR1 MDHEN and CDR2 SYDVKM. CDR3 length equals 17 residues. CDR3 protein: CASREREGLRLDGELFF. The CDR3 DNA follows: TGTGCCAGTCGCGAGCGGGAGGGCCTGCGTCTGGACGGGGAGCTGTTTTTT.

V and J are TRBV27 and TRBJ2-5; possible D gene TRBD2, 6 bases. The CDR3 has 14 residues. CDR1 MNHEY and CDR2 SMNVEV come from the germline V gene (reference sequence). The V end lost 2 bases, the J end lost 7 bases, and 14 bases lay between the germline ends. The CDR3 here is CASSLAGPRGTQYF. The CDR3 nucleotides read TGTGCCAGCAGTTTAGCGGGACCCCGCGGGACCCAGTACTTC.

The V call is TRBV11-2, the J call TRBJ2-1, with D uncertain. Deletions cut 4 bases from V and 0 bases from J, with 13 bases between. Germline CDR1 reads SGHAT; CDR2 reads FQNNGV. The CDR3 is 16 residues long. For the CDR3, the DNA is TGTGCCAGCAGCTCCCGCGGCGCCAGCTCCTACAATGAGCAGTTCTTC. Protein sequence: CASSSRGASSYNEQFF. Combining the CDR3 with reference TRBV11-2 and TRBJ2-1 gives the whole variable domain EAGVAQSPRYKIIEKRQSVAFWCNPISGHATLYWYQQILGQGPKLLIQFQNNGVVDDSQLPKDRFSAERLKGVDSTLKIQPAKLEDSAVYLCASSSRGASSYNEQFFGPGTRLTVL.

The chain is built from TRBV29-1 and TRBJ2-7, with unresolved D. V shed 7 bases and J shed 0 bases, with 16 bases lying between them. CDR1 SQVTM and CDR2 ANQGSEA come from the germline V gene. The CDR3 is 14 residues long. The CDR3 bases are TGCAGCGCCTGGGCAGGTCCTGACTCCTACGAGCAGTACTTC. Protein sequence: CSAWAGPDSYEQYF.

The chain employs TRBV5-8 and TRBJ2-7, with a weak D call TRBD1 (5 bases). The CDR3 is 15 amino acids. The V and J ends lost 1 base and 4 bases respectively, with 15 bases between them. CDR1 SGHTS and CDR2 YDEGEE come from the germline V gene. DNA for the CDR3: TGTGCCAGCAGCTTGTATCGGACAAGTGTTTACGAGCAGTACTTC. Its protein is CASSLYRTSVYEQYF.

V and J are TRBV5-5 and TRBJ1-1; 12 nucleotides agree with TRBD1. V shed 3 bases, J shed 5 bases, and the junction held 2 bases outside the gene matches. CDR1 SGHKS and CDR2 YYEKEE come from the germline V gene (reference sequence). The CDR3 is 14 amino acids. In DNA form, the CDR3 reads TGTGCCAGCAGCTCGGGACAGGGGGCGACTGAAGCTTTCTTT. Translating it yields CASSSGQGATEAFF.

V and J are TRBV7-2 and TRBJ2-5, with 9 positions matching TRBD1. CDR1 SGHTA and CDR2 FQGNSA come from the germline V gene. The CDR3 loop spans 12 amino acids. After removal of 5 bases from V and 13 bases from J, the junction contained 8 bases not matched to a gene. The CDR3: CASSLTGTGLYF. The CDR3 bases are TGTGCCAGCAGCCTAACCGGGACAGGGCTGTACTTC.

The V gene is TRBV4-1, the J gene TRBJ1-5; a possible D gene is TRBD1 (6 bases). CDR3 length: 15 amino acids. Trimming removed 2 bases at V and 4 bases at J, with 12 bases between. Germline lookup yields CDR1 MGHRA and CDR2 YSYEKL. The CDR3 is CASSQTTGPNQPQHF. The CDR3, as DNA: TGCGCCAGCAGCCAAACGACAGGCCCTAATCAGCCCCAGCATTTT.

The gene calls are TRBV2 and TRBJ1-1; D is ambiguous. Germline V gives CDR1 SNHLY, CDR2 FYNNEI. The CDR3 length is 13 residues. Trimming removed 2 bases at V and 5 bases at J, with 9 bases between. The CDR3 region has the DNA TGTGCCAGCAGTGAACGAGGCATAACTGAAGCTTTCTTT. This codes for CASSERGITEAFF.

The gene calls are TRBV28 and TRBJ2-3; TRBD1 is a possible D gene (7 bases). The CDR3 contains 17 residues. The germline CDR1 and CDR2 sequences are MDHEN and SYDVKM. Between the trimmed V and J ends, which lost 2 bases and 3 bases, there was a span of 18 bases. The CDR3: CASSLPITGAGTDTQYF. CDR3 DNA sequence: TGTGCCAGCAGTTTACCGATTACAGGGGCGGGGACAGATACGCAGTATTTT.